These 17 T cell receptor beta chains came from one sample sequenced in a study of blood T cell repertoires in COVID-19. Method: immunoSEQ multiplex PCR; TCRdb's copy keeps in-frame clones and lacks some. The table has 250,000 or so clones, about 85% seen once. Sample: peripheral blood. These TCRs come from a man between 18 and 29 years old with active or convalescent COVID-19.

CDR3 region: CASSPPSGRAYSGELFF. CDR3 nucleotide sequence: TGTGCCAGCAGCCCTCCGTCCGGGAGGGCCTATAGCGGGGAGCTGTTTTTT. The chain carries TRBV5-4 and TRBJ2-2; 8 bases line up with TRBD2. Germline V gene lookup returns CDR1 SGHNT and CDR2 YYREEE (reference sequence). V lost 4 bases and J lost 7; bases outside the gene matches: 15. The CDR3 length is 17 residues. The whole variable domain, remainder taken from reference TRBV5-4 and TRBJ2-2, is ETGVTQSPTHLIKTRGQQVTLRCSSQSGHNTVSWYQQALGQGPQFIFQYYREEENGRGNFPPRFSGLQFPNYSSELNVNALELDDSALYLCASSPPSGRAYSGELFFGEGSRLTVL.

This clone came up once. The chain uses TRBV18 and TRBJ2-1; D is perhaps TRBD2 (5 bases). V lost 5 bases to trimming and J lost 7 bases, with 9 bases between them. Germline V gene lookup returns CDR1 KGHSH and CDR2 LQKENI. The CDR3 is 12 amino acids. The CDR3 region is CASSKRDNEQFF. The CDR3 DNA reads TGTGCCAGCTCAAAACGGGATAATGAGCAGTTCTTC.

V usage is TRBV7-2 and J usage is TRBJ2-5; 10 bases fit TRBD2. The V gene end was trimmed by 0 bases and the J gene end by 1 base; junction bases not matched to a gene: 5. Germline V gives CDR1 SGHTA, CDR2 FQGNSA. The CDR3 has 17 amino acids. The CDR3 sequence is CASSLAIRTSGQETQYF. CDR3 bases: TGTGCCAGCAGCTTAGCCATAAGGACTAGCGGCCAAGAGACCCAGTACTTC.

This chain links TRBV19 with TRBJ1-3; D is ambiguous. Looked up from germline, CDR1 is LNHDA and CDR2 is SQIVND (reference sequence). V was pared by 7 bases and J by 0 bases, with 10 bases between. The CDR3 has 14 amino acids. CDR3 sequence: CASKEPSSGNTIYF. CDR3 sequence (DNA): TGTGCCAGTAAGGAGCCGAGCTCTGGAAACACCATATATTTT. The full variable domain, with the rest looked up from reference TRBV19 and TRBJ1-3, is DGGITQSPKYLFRKEGQNVTLSCEQNLNHDAMYWYRQDPGQGLRLIYYSQIVNDFQKGDIAEGYSVSREKKESFPLTVTSAQKNPTAFYLCASKEPSSGNTIYFGEGSWLTVV.

V is TRBV6-5 and J is TRBJ1-3; D gene uncertain. CDR3 length: 12 residues. V gave up 8 bases and J gave up 2 bases, with 7 bases separating them. The germline gives CDR1 MNHEY, CDR2 SVGAGI. Written as DNA, the CDR3 is TGTGCCAGCCAGAACCCTGGAAACACCATATATTTT. Translation gives CASQNPGNTIYF.

This clone was recorded only once. V gene TRBV7-3 combines with J gene TRBJ2-2; 9 nucleotides agree with TRBD1. CDR1 SGHTA and CDR2 FQGTGA come from the germline V gene. The CDR3 is made up of 17 amino acids. With V trimmed by 5 bases and J by 4 bases, 11 bases remained unmatched. CDR3 sequence reads: CASSTRGGTGTTGELFF. The CDR3 DNA sequence: TGTGCCAGCAGCACACGAGGGGGGACAGGGACCACCGGGGAGCTGTTTTTT.

V usage is TRBV11-3 and J usage is TRBJ2-5; 8 bases fit TRBD1. The CDR3 is 15 amino acids. Germline trimming cut 4 bases from V and 4 bases from J; bases unmatched to any gene: 8. Germline CDR1 and CDR2: SGHNT and YENEEA. CDR3 region: CASSSGQGGRETQYF. As DNA, the CDR3 is TGTGCCAGCAGCTCCGGACAGGGCGGGCGAGAGACCCAGTACTTC.

J is TRBJ2-7 and V is TRBV9, with 7 bases that match TRBD2. The junction had 13 bases not matched to a gene; V was cut back by 4 bases and J by 9 bases. The CDR3 is 14 amino acids. Per germline, CDR1 SGDLS and CDR2 YYNGEE. The CDR3 bases are TGTGCCAGCAGCTTGAGCGGGAATGATCCTCGGCAGTACTTC. Residues: CASSLSGNDPRQYF.

The chain has TRBV11-3 and TRBJ2-2; a weak D match, TRBD1 (6 bases). V lost 5 bases and J 2 bases, leaving 12 bases between the germline ends. CDR3 length: 15 amino acids. Germline CDR1 and CDR2: SGHNT and YENEEA. The CDR3: CASSPGTRNTGELFF. The CDR3 nucleotides read TGTGCCAGCAGCCCCGGGACAAGAAACACCGGGGAGCTGTTTTTT.

This sequence joins TRBV28 and TRBJ2-3; 7 nucleotides line up with TRBD1. Trimming cost V 6 bases and J 2 bases; bases outside gene matches: 11. Germline CDR1 is MDHEN and CDR2 is SYDVKM. CDR3 length: 16 residues. The chain's CDR3 is CASRSHRDSFTDTQYF. CDR3 DNA sequence: TGTGCCAGCAGATCCCACCGGGACAGTTTCACAGATACGCAGTATTTT.

The chain employs TRBV6-5 and TRBJ1-1, with 7 bases that match TRBD1. The germline V gene encodes CDR1 MNHEY and CDR2 SVGAGI. The CDR3 spans 12 residues. With 6 bases clipped from V and 7 bases from J, the junction kept 5 bases outside the gene matches. This CDR3 is CASRFRDSEAFF. DNA of the CDR3: TGTGCCAGCAGATTCCGGGACAGTGAAGCTTTCTTT.

This rearrangement joins TRBV6-2 or TRBV6-3 to TRBJ1-5; no definite D call. The CDR3 extends over 13 amino acids. Trimming stripped 2 bases from V and 3 bases from J, with 5 bases between. Germline V gene data show CDR1 as MNHEY and CDR2 as SVGEGT. CDR3: CASSYPHNQPQHF. DNA of the CDR3: TGTGCCAGCAGTTACCCCCACAATCAGCCCCAGCATTTT.

The chain links TRBV14 to TRBJ2-5, with a possible D match to TRBD2 (5 bases). This CDR3 is 14 amino acids long. V lost 4 bases, J lost 6 bases, and 15 bases lay in between. Germline CDR1 reads SGHDN; CDR2 reads FVKESK. The DNA for the CDR3 is TGTGCCAGCAGCCCATCTAGCCTCAGACAGACCCAGTACTTC. Its protein product is CASSPSSLRQTQYF.

This clone was seen a few times. The chain combines TRBV4-2 with TRBJ2-3; D possibly corresponds to TRBD2 (5 bases). Trimming took 1 base from V and 0 from J, leaving 5 bases between them. Germline loops: CDR1 LGHNA, CDR2 YNFKEQ. The CDR3 runs 14 residues. The CDR3 loop is CASSQGTSTDTQYF. The CDR3 region has the DNA TGTGCCAGCAGCCAAGGGACTAGCACAGATACGCAGTATTTT.

The chain combines TRBV5-4 with TRBJ1-6; 9 bases map to TRBD1. Unmatched junction bases numbered 14, after V lost 0 bases and J lost 10 bases. The V gene's germline CDR1 is SGHNT and CDR2 YYREEE (reference sequence). The CDR3 consists of 18 residues. DNA for the CDR3: TGTGCCAGCAGCTTGGTCCACCGGGACAGGGAGGGTAACTCACCCCTCCACTTT. This translates into CASSLVHRDREGNSPLHF. Combining the CDR3 with reference TRBV5-4 and TRBJ1-6 gives the whole variable domain ETGVTQSPTHLIKTRGQQVTLRCSSQSGHNTVSWYQQALGQGPQFIFQYYREEENGRGNFPPRFSGLQFPNYSSELNVNALELDDSALYLCASSLVHRDREGNSPLHFGNGTRLTVT.

Remarks on this clone: The identical CDR3 is also encoded by other nucleotide sequences in the sample. The V and J genes are TRBV2 and TRBJ1-1, with TRBD1 identical over 7 bases. Germline values: CDR1 SNHLY, CDR2 FYNNEI. Trimming cost V 6 bases and J 2 bases; bases outside gene matches: 3. The CDR3 covers 13 residues. The CDR3 is CASSRQGNTEAFF. The CDR3 DNA follows: TGTGCCAGCAGCCGACAGGGAAACACTGAAGCTTTCTTT. Using reference TRBV2 and TRBJ1-1 for the parts outside the CDR3, the full variable domain is EPEVTQTPSHQVTQMGQEVILRCVPISNHLYFYWYRQILGQKVEFLVSFYNNEISEKSEIFDDQFSVERPDGSNFTLKIRSTKLEDSAMYFCASSRQGNTEAFFGQGTRLTVV.

The chain recombines TRBV7-2 with TRBJ2-7; 8 nucleotides line up with TRBD2. Germline CDR1 and CDR2: SGHTA and FQGNSA. The length of the CDR3 is 14 residues. V shed 5 bases and J 4 bases; nucleotides not matched to a gene: 7. The CDR3, as DNA: TGTGCCAGCAGCCCGGGGGGGGCAAGGTACGAGCAGTACTTC. This codes for CASSPGGARYEQYF.